Sequencing of this T cell receptor beta chain was carried out in a study of radiation and T cells in renal cell carcinoma (dated by TCRdb to the early 2020s). The study in broad terms: The samples were drawn from a clinical trial, where primary renal cell carcinomas were treated with 15 Gy of stereotactic body radiation therapy and then removed by nephrectomy 4 weeks afterward. In total, approximately 53 samples underwent TCR beta sequencing: approximately 25 tumors plus 27 peripheral blood samples. Across all 50 or so samples, 4,016,671 unique CDR3 nucleotide sequences, encoding about 2,700,000 unique CDR3 amino acid sequences, were identified. On the study overall, not on this receptor specifically: No pretreatment tumor biopsies were available, so the baseline intratumoral presence of clonotypes could not be determined. Changes in the blood repertoire were not tracked past 4 weeks after treatment. With a single-armed trial design, the study had no way to address how radiation dose or scheduling affects the TCR repertoire. An increase in top tumor clonotypes in blood was observed from baseline to 2 weeks post-radiation, followed by contraction by 4 weeks, which was taken to suggest transient expansion of tumor-resident clones.

The time point label corresponds to: blood 2 weeks post-SBRT. In the paper's terms, the treatment or condition label means: 15 Gy SBRT to primary tumor, nephrectomy 4 weeks later. To follow tumor-enriched clonotypes, serial peripheral blood was collected from radiation-treated patients at baseline and at 2 weeks and 4 weeks after SBRT. Renal cell carcinoma with clear cell pathology was present in all patients. The QIAamp DNA Blood Mini Kit (Qiagen) was used to prepare genomic DNA for TCR sequencing. Samples were included in the analyses only if all quality control checks were passed. TCR beta libraries were generated from genomic DNA with the immunoSEQ kit, following the manufacturer's recommendations. Library preparation used a first multiplex PCR with proprietary primers, then a second PCR adding unique barcodes, with bead cleanups after each round. Each sample batch included a kit-provided positive control reaction and a negative control reaction. The final libraries underwent checking on an Agilent 4200 TapeStation D1000 ScreenTape, volumetric pooling, and quantification by qPCR. An Illumina NextSeq500 fitted with a MidOutput 150-cycle cartridge performed the sequencing, running 156 Read1 cycles and 15 Index1 cycles with the kit's custom primers. The pooled library was loaded at approximately 0.97 pM with around 20% PhiX control spiked in. In the authors' own workflow: The vendor-processed data were analyzed in R, and a clonotype was defined as all T cells that share the same CDR3 nucleotide sequence. In the clone abundance analyses, frequencies in each sample were normalized to that sample's 10,000 most abundant clones. Public T cell clones, which averaged fewer than five per sample, were removed prior to analysis. Tumor-enriched and baseline blood-enriched clonotypes were defined by at least a 32-fold difference in abundance between compartments. A beta-binomial differential abundance model was applied to find clonotypes that expanded or contracted between blood time points. Tumor-blood repertoire similarity was measured with the Baroni-Urbani and Buser coefficient, and group comparisons used two-tailed Wilcoxon tests in R. TCRdb provides this immuneACCESS table in a form limited to in-frame rearrangements. Some clones are lacking; in checked studies, under half of them reflect an unresolved V gene, and why the rest are absent is not known. The DNA gave D and trimming, while V, J and clone size come from that table. The sample has 100,000 to 150,000 clones on record, around 85% of them singletons. Roughly 5% of the sample comes from the top ten.

Note on this clone: Its antigen has not been determined. Per-base qualities were not stored, and no clone one base away is much larger.

V loses 3 bases, J loses 8 bases, and the germline ends lie 20 bases apart. The CDR3 covers 15 residues, taking in both the cysteine and the phenylalanine. Only the CDR3 part of the read is kept: 45 bases, read in frame from the first base. The germline V gene supplies CDR1 SGDLS and CDR2 YYNGEE. The rearranged segments are TRBV9 and TRBJ1-2; 5 matching bases give a weak D call of TRBD1. The material sequenced was blood, taken from a patient whose treatment included radiotherapy and nephrectomy. The receptor was isolated from a man aged 50 to 60 with renal cell carcinoma. The CDR3 loop reads CASSGGGEIGYGYTF. The DNA sequence is TGTGCCAGCAGCGGCGGGGGGGAGATCGGTTACGGCTACACCTTC. The reference TRBV9 and TRBJ1-2 proteins fill in what lies around the CDR3, so the full variable domain reads DSGVTQTPKHLITATGQRVTLRCSPRSGDLSVYWYQQSLDQGLQFLIQYYNGEERAKGNILERFSAQQFPDLHSELNLSSLELGDSALYFCASSGGGEIGYGYTFGSGTRLTVV.